Listed below are T cell receptor beta chains from one sample, sequenced in a study of Ad26.COV2.S vaccination and SARS-CoV-2 variants. Generated by immunoSEQ multiplex PCR, the TCRdb table keeps only in-frame clones and is missing some. The top ten hold 4.5% to 6% of the sample, which has roughly 150,000 clones, 70% to 90% seen once. The input for sequencing was peripheral blood, taken after recovery from COVID-19. The receptors here all came from a human donor who had recovered from COVID-19. The CDR3 runs from the conserved cysteine through the conserved F or W. Fields, in order: clone size, V gene, D gene, J gene, CDR3 DNA, CDR3 protein. D genes are given only for firm matches. Expanded clones get a size class; other rows say once, few or many, or leave the size out.

abundance: few; v_gene: TRBV12-5; d_gene: TRBD2; j_gene: TRBJ2-1; CDR3nt: TGTGCTAGTGGTGGGGGACTAGCGGGGGTCAATGAGCAGTTCTTC; CDR3aa: CASGGGLAGVNEQFF
abundance: -; v_gene: TRBV28; d_gene: -; j_gene: TRBJ1-1; CDR3nt: TGTGCCAGCAGTCCGTGGACGAATCAAAGGACTGAAGCTTTCTTT; CDR3aa: CASSPWTNQRTEAFF
abundance: -; v_gene: TRBV12-3/TRBV12-4; d_gene: TRBD1; j_gene: TRBJ1-1; CDR3nt: TGTGCCAGCAGTTGGGACAGAGGCACTGAAGCTTTCTTT; CDR3aa: CASSWDRGTEAFF
abundance: -; v_gene: TRBV12-3/TRBV12-4; d_gene: -; j_gene: TRBJ2-7; CDR3nt: TGTGCCAGCAGTTTTAACGTAGGGAACGAGCAGTACTTC; CDR3aa: CASSFNVGNEQYF
abundance: -; v_gene: TRBV5-6; d_gene: -; j_gene: TRBJ2-7; CDR3nt: TGTGCCAGCAGCTTTACAACAGTTTCCTACGAGCAGTACTTC; CDR3aa: CASSFTTVSYEQYF
abundance: -; v_gene: TRBV30; d_gene: TRBD2; j_gene: TRBJ2-1; CDR3nt: TGTGCCTGGAGTGGAGGACTAGCGGGGGTAGGGAATGAGCAGTTCTTC; CDR3aa: CAWSGGLAGVGNEQFF
abundance: -; v_gene: TRBV5-1; d_gene: TRBD1; j_gene: TRBJ2-3; CDR3nt: TGCGCCAGCAGGCGAGCCCTACTAGACAGGGCGGCAGATACGCAGTATTTT; CDR3aa: CASRRALLDRAADTQYF
abundance: -; v_gene: TRBV6-1; d_gene: -; j_gene: TRBJ1-2; CDR3nt: TGTGCCAGCAGTGAACCAGGGCTCTATGGCTACACCTTC; CDR3aa: CASSEPGLYGYTF
abundance: -; v_gene: TRBV6-2/TRBV6-3; d_gene: -; j_gene: TRBJ2-7; CDR3nt: TGTGCCAGCAGTTACGGTCCGGGAGCCTACGAGCAGTACTTC; CDR3aa: CASSYGPGAYEQYF
abundance: -; v_gene: TRBV3-1/TRBV3-2; d_gene: -; j_gene: TRBJ2-7; CDR3nt: TGTGCCAGCAGCCAAGAAGCCGGATACGAGGTCTACGAGCAGTACTTC; CDR3aa: CASSQEAGYEVYEQYF
abundance: -; v_gene: TRBV28; d_gene: -; j_gene: TRBJ1-4; CDR3nt: TGTGCCAGCAGCGGAGTAATGGGGGAAAAACTGTTTTTT; CDR3aa: CASSGVMGEKLFF
abundance: once; v_gene: TRBV9; d_gene: -; j_gene: TRBJ1-1; CDR3nt: TGTGCCAGCAGCGTAGTAACAGGGATGAACACTGAAGCTTTCTTT; CDR3aa: CASSVVTGMNTEAFF
abundance: -; v_gene: TRBV29-1; d_gene: -; j_gene: TRBJ2-7; CDR3nt: TGCAGCGTTGAAGGGGGGGCCCGGACGGAGTTC; CDR3aa: CSVEGGARTEF
abundance: -; v_gene: TRBV2; d_gene: -; j_gene: TRBJ2-1; CDR3nt: TGTGCCAGCACCTCGACAGCGGCCAATGAGCAGTTCTTC; CDR3aa: CASTSTAANEQFF
abundance: -; v_gene: TRBV28; d_gene: TRBD2; j_gene: TRBJ2-3; CDR3nt: TGTGCCAGCAACTCACGGGGGGGAACTAGCACAGATACGCAGTATTTT; CDR3aa: CASNSRGGTSTDTQYF
abundance: -; v_gene: TRBV7-9; d_gene: TRBD2; j_gene: TRBJ2-1; CDR3nt: TGTGCCAGCAGCTTAGGAGGCGGGGGGCAGTTCTTC; CDR3aa: CASSLGGGGQFF
abundance: -; v_gene: TRBV27; d_gene: -; j_gene: TRBJ1-1; CDR3nt: TGTGCCAGCAGTCCCCGTGGGGCCGCCGAGAACACTGAAGCTTTCTTT; CDR3aa: CASSPRGAAENTEAFF
abundance: -; v_gene: TRBV28; d_gene: TRBD1; j_gene: TRBJ2-4; CDR3nt: TGTGCCAGCAGACCCGGACAGGGGGATTTTGGAGCCAAAAACATTCAGTACTTC; CDR3aa: CASRPGQGDFGAKNIQYF
abundance: -; v_gene: TRBV5-8; d_gene: -; j_gene: TRBJ2-2; CDR3nt: TGTGCCAGCCTGAGGGCGTCCACGCAGAACACCGGGGAGCTGTTTTTT; CDR3aa: CASLRASTQNTGELFF
abundance: -; v_gene: TRBV28; d_gene: -; j_gene: TRBJ2-3; CDR3nt: TGTGCCAGCGGCACAGGGGATACGCAGTATTTT; CDR3aa: CASGTGDTQYF
abundance: -; v_gene: TRBV4-3; d_gene: -; j_gene: TRBJ2-1; CDR3nt: TGCGCCAGCAGCCCCCGGGACACCCATTACAATGAGCAGTTCTTC; CDR3aa: CASSPRDTHYNEQFF
abundance: -; v_gene: TRBV7-9; d_gene: -; j_gene: TRBJ2-7; CDR3nt: TGTGCCAGCAGCTCCCTCCCTAGCTCCTACGAGCAGTACTTC; CDR3aa: CASSSLPSSYEQYF
abundance: once; v_gene: TRBV5-4; d_gene: -; j_gene: TRBJ2-7; CDR3nt: TGTGCCAGCAGCCCCGGACCGGGCTACGAGCAGTACTTC; CDR3aa: CASSPGPGYEQYF
abundance: -; v_gene: TRBV7-2; d_gene: -; j_gene: TRBJ1-3; CDR3nt: TGTGCCAGCAGCGCCTACACCGGGAACACCATATATTTT; CDR3aa: CASSAYTGNTIYF
abundance: -; v_gene: TRBV10-1; d_gene: TRBD1; j_gene: TRBJ2-7; CDR3nt: TGCGCCAGCAGTGAGGGACAGGGGAGCTCCTACGAGCAGTACTTC; CDR3aa: CASSEGQGSSYEQYF
abundance: -; v_gene: TRBV6-5; d_gene: -; j_gene: TRBJ2-2; CDR3nt: TGTGCCAGCAGCCTTAACACCGGGGAGCTGTTTTTT; CDR3aa: CASSLNTGELFF
abundance: -; v_gene: TRBV28; d_gene: -; j_gene: TRBJ1-5; CDR3nt: TGTGCCAGCAGTTTTACCCCTTGGAGCTTCGATCAGCCCCAGCATTTT; CDR3aa: CASSFTPWSFDQPQHF
abundance: -; v_gene: TRBV6-5; d_gene: -; j_gene: TRBJ1-1; CDR3nt: TGTGCCAGCAGTTACTCGATTAGGTACACTGAAGCTTTCTTT; CDR3aa: CASSYSIRYTEAFF
abundance: -; v_gene: TRBV7-9; d_gene: -; j_gene: TRBJ2-7; CDR3nt: TGTGCCAGCAGCGCCCGGGGTTCCCCGGAGCAGTACTTC; CDR3aa: CASSARGSPEQYF
abundance: few; v_gene: TRBV19; d_gene: TRBD1; j_gene: TRBJ1-2; CDR3nt: TGTGCCAGTAGTATAGATGGCACAGGGGTGCTCTATGGCTACACCTTC; CDR3aa: CASSIDGTGVLYGYTF
abundance: -; v_gene: TRBV9; d_gene: -; j_gene: TRBJ2-3; CDR3nt: TGTGCCAGCAGCGTAGAACTTCAGGCAGATACGCAGTATTTT; CDR3aa: CASSVELQADTQYF
abundance: -; v_gene: TRBV24-1; d_gene: -; j_gene: TRBJ2-1; CDR3nt: TGTGCCACCAGTGATCAGGACTGGCAGGAGCAGTTCTTC; CDR3aa: CATSDQDWQEQFF
abundance: -; v_gene: TRBV7-8; d_gene: -; j_gene: TRBJ1-4; CDR3nt: TGTGCCAGCAGCTCACCAGGGATCCAGGGAACTTATGAAAAACTGTTTTTT; CDR3aa: CASSSPGIQGTYEKLFF
abundance: once; v_gene: TRBV4-3; d_gene: -; j_gene: TRBJ2-6; CDR3nt: TGCGCCAGCAGCAAGGGCTACGGGACACCTTTCTCTGGGGCCAACGTCCTGACTTTC; CDR3aa: CASSKGYGTPFSGANVLTF
abundance: -; v_gene: TRBV5-4; d_gene: -; j_gene: TRBJ1-4; CDR3nt: TGTGCCAGCAGCTTGTCGGGTTGGGGTGAAAAACTGTTTTTT; CDR3aa: CASSLSGWGEKLFF
abundance: -; v_gene: TRBV6-2/TRBV6-3; d_gene: -; j_gene: TRBJ1-2; CDR3nt: TGTGCCAGCAGCCCAACAGCTAACTATGGCTACACCTTC; CDR3aa: CASSPTANYGYTF
abundance: -; v_gene: TRBV18; d_gene: TRBD1; j_gene: TRBJ2-5; CDR3nt: TGTGCCAGCTCACCAAGTGGGACAGGGAAAGAGACCCAGTACTTC; CDR3aa: CASSPSGTGKETQYF
abundance: -; v_gene: TRBV7-2; d_gene: TRBD1; j_gene: TRBJ1-2; CDR3nt: TGTGCCAGCAGCTTAGAGGGGGCGCGGGGCTACACCTTC; CDR3aa: CASSLEGARGYTF
abundance: -; v_gene: TRBV5-6; d_gene: TRBD1; j_gene: TRBJ2-5; CDR3nt: TGTGCCAGCAGCTTGCTTCCGGACAGGGGTCAAGAGACCCAGTACTTC; CDR3aa: CASSLLPDRGQETQYF
abundance: -; v_gene: TRBV7-9; d_gene: TRBD2; j_gene: TRBJ2-7; CDR3nt: TGTGCCAGCAGCCGCGGGACTAGCGGGGGGGACGAGCAGTACTTC; CDR3aa: CASSRGTSGGDEQYF
abundance: -; v_gene: TRBV18; d_gene: -; j_gene: TRBJ2-5; CDR3nt: TGTGCCAGCTCACCATCTGACTACGAGACCCAGTACTTC; CDR3aa: CASSPSDYETQYF
abundance: -; v_gene: TRBV2; d_gene: -; j_gene: TRBJ2-6; CDR3nt: TGTGCCAGCAAGACCCTTAAGGGGGCCAACGTCCTGACTTTC; CDR3aa: CASKTLKGANVLTF
abundance: -; v_gene: TRBV5-1; d_gene: -; j_gene: TRBJ1-1; CDR3nt: TGCGCCAGCAGCCCAAGGGCGAACACTGAAGCTTTCTTT; CDR3aa: CASSPRANTEAFF
abundance: once; v_gene: TRBV27; d_gene: -; j_gene: TRBJ2-3; CDR3nt: TGTGCCAGCAGTCCCTACCTCCCAGATACGCAGTATTTT; CDR3aa: CASSPYLPDTQYF
abundance: -; v_gene: TRBV5-1; d_gene: -; j_gene: TRBJ2-7; CDR3nt: TGCGCCAGCACGGAGGACAGCGAGCAGTACTTC; CDR3aa: CASTEDSEQYF
abundance: once; v_gene: TRBV5-4; d_gene: -; j_gene: TRBJ1-1; CDR3nt: TGTGCCAGCAGCACAACAGGGAGCACTGAAGCTTTCTTT; CDR3aa: CASSTTGSTEAFF
abundance: -; v_gene: TRBV28; d_gene: -; j_gene: TRBJ1-1; CDR3nt: TGTGCCAGCAGTTCCCAGGGACGGGGGCTTGGGAACACTGAAGCTTTCTTT; CDR3aa: CASSSQGRGLGNTEAFF